This is a list of T cell receptor beta chains from one sample in a study of T cell repertoires in cytomegalovirus infection. TCRdb re-called the reads with MiXCR, one entry per CDR3 protein. This table has under 350,000 distinct CDR3 sequences, less than 25% appearing once. These TCRs are of unknown antigen specificity. Sequences were derived from cultured PBMCs, sampled from culture after CMV antigen stimulation. These receptors all come from a human donor in good health (CMV status not recorded). Some clones in this sample may be carry-over from other donors' samples. The CDR3 runs from the conserved cysteine through the conserved F or W. The order of the fields is clone size, J gene, V gene, CDR3 protein. Size tells how often a clone was seen (once, few, many) or the class of an expanded clone, and some rows leave it out.

once | TRBJ2-1 | TRBV14 | CASSQGGLMGQFF
many | TRBJ1-5 | TRBV10-3 | CAISESRSPNQPQHF
few | TRBJ2-6 | TRBV27 | CASSLDNGGANVLTF
many | TRBJ2-1 | TRBV19 | CASRTSGSSNEQFF
NA | TRBJ1-4 | TRBV7-8 | CASSSLGRGRPNEKLFF
many | TRBJ1-2 | TRBV19 | CASTPGGVRGYGYTF
NA | TRBJ2-3 | TRBV15 | CATSEGGGNADTQYF
NA | TRBJ2-6 | TRBV6-1 | CASSSGKISGANVLTF
NA | TRBJ2-2 | TRBV6-5 | CASSYSAVAGGPGELFF
many | TRBJ2-7 | TRBV28 | CASITSLPQGREQYF
many | TRBJ2-7 | TRBV7-2 | CASSDSGSHEQYF
NA | TRBJ2-1 | TRBV27 | CASSLGVAGPYNEQFF
few | TRBJ2-6 | TRBV7-2 | CASSLYSGANVLTF
NA | TRBJ2-3 | TRBV12-5 | CASVLGASRYTDTQYF
NA | TRBJ2-7 | TRBV20-1 | CSASGIERERYEQYF
NA | TRBJ1-2 | TRBV5-6 | CASRLWDYGYTF
NA | TRBJ2-1 | TRBV4-1 | CASSPGQGVAYNEQFF
few | TRBJ1-2 | TRBV6-5 | CASSSQGRWYTF
few | TRBJ2-5 | TRBV7-8 | CASSLALDHSETQYF
many | TRBJ2-3 | TRBV10-3 | CATLLGESTDTQYF